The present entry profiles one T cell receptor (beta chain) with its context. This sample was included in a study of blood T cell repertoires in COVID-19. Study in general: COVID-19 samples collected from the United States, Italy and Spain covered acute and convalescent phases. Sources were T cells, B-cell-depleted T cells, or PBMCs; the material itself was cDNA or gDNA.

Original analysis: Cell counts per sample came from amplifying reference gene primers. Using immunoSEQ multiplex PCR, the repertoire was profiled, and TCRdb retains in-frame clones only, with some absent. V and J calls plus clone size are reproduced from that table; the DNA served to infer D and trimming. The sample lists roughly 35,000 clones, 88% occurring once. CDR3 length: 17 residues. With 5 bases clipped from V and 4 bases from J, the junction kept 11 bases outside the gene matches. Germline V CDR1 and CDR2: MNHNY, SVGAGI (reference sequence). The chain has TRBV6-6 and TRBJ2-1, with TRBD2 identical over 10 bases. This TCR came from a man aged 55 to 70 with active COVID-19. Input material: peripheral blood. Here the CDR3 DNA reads TGTGCCAGCAGTCGGTCATCGACTAGCGGGCCTTACAATGAGCAGTTCTTC. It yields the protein CASSRSSTSGPYNEQFF.